The 7 T cell receptor beta chains listed next were all sequenced from one sample in a study of Ad26.COV2.S vaccination and SARS-CoV-2 variants (dated by TCRdb to the early 2020s). Interpreted using the paper, the treatment or condition label stands for: about 20 received Ad26.COV2.S at low or high dose, single or two shots; roughly five received placebo; per-sample allocation not given. Repertoires of vaccine and placebo recipients were sequenced from samples taken on day 63 after the first injection. Receptors were amplified or captured by the immunoSEQ multiplex PCR assay. As stored in TCRdb, this immuneACCESS dataset retains in-frame rearrangements with V and J assigned. A fraction of the clones does not appear; measured against another copy, unresolved V genes explain less than half of the discrepancy, and the remainder lacks a known reason. Counted in this sample were 350,000 to 450,000 clones; roughly 84% of them appeared once. The ten largest clones add up to about 3% of the sample.

Specimen: peripheral blood, collected in a trial of Ad26.COV2.S vaccine versus placebo. The receptor set was obtained from a person between 18 and 65 years old who received the Ad26.COV2.S COVID-19 vaccine or a placebo.

The chain is built from TRBV19 and TRBJ1-4, with no clear D. This CDR3 is built from 13 residues. The V and J ends lost 6 bases and 8 bases respectively, with 13 bases between them. Germline values: CDR1 LNHDA, CDR2 SQIVND (reference sequence). The CDR3 DNA reads TGTGCCAGTAGCTCGAGTAGTCGAGAAAAACTGTTTTTT. Protein: CASSSSSREKLFF.

The genes are TRBV27 and TRBJ1-5; D is unclear. Germline V lookup: CDR1 MNHEY, CDR2 SMNVEV (reference sequence). This CDR3 has 14 residues. Trimming removed 1 base at V and 4 bases at J, with 8 bases between. This CDR3 reads CASSLFYRNQPQHF. CDR3 nucleotides: TGTGCCAGCAGTTTATTTTATCGTAATCAGCCCCAGCATTTT.

The V call is TRBV3-1 (or the pseudogene TRBV3-2), the J call TRBJ1-1, with D tentatively TRBD1 (5 bases). Germline V gene data show CDR1 as LGHDT and CDR2 as YNNKEL (reference sequence). This CDR3 contains 13 residues. V was shortened by 4 bases and J by 5 bases, with 11 bases between the two germline ends. CDR3 nucleotide sequence: TGTGCCAGCAGCCGACAAGGGGATACTGAAGCTTTCTTT. Translation gives CASSRQGDTEAFF.

The chain carries TRBV7-9 and TRBJ1-3; tentatively, D is TRBD1 (5 bases). Per germline, CDR1 SEHNR and CDR2 FQNEAQ (reference sequence). The CDR3 contains 14 residues. Trimming removed 0 bases from V and 4 bases from J, with 7 bases in between. The CDR3 sequence is CASSLAGVGNTIYF. Written as DNA, the CDR3 is TGTGCCAGCAGCTTAGCAGGGGTCGGAAACACCATATATTTT.

This clone was seen more than once but under ten times. V and J are TRBV4-1 and TRBJ1-1, with no clear D. This CDR3 contains 14 residues. Trimming took off 1 base at V and 1 base at J, with 7 bases between the two ends. Germline loops: CDR1 MGHRA, CDR2 YSYEKL. In DNA form, the CDR3 reads TGCGCCAGCAGCCAAGCCCCTCAGAACACTGAAGCTTTCTTT. Amino acids: CASSQAPQNTEAFF.

This sequence joins TRBV18 and TRBJ1-1; D gene unclear. V was shortened by 2 bases and J by 1 base, with 5 bases between the two germline ends. Germline CDR1 is KGHSH and CDR2 is LQKENI. The CDR3 has 13 residues. In DNA, the CDR3 is TGTGCCAGCTCACCAAAGGAGAACACTGAAGCTTTCTTT. Translated, it gives CASSPKENTEAFF.

J is TRBJ2-7 and V is TRBV4-2; TRBD2 matches 16 bases. The trim removed 1 base at V and 0 bases at J, leaving 6 bases unmatched. The CDR3 length is 19 residues. Per the germline V gene, CDR1 is LGHNA and CDR2 is YNFKEQ. The CDR3 nucleotides are TGTGCCAGCAGCCAAGGTGTAGGGACTAGCGGGGGGGGCTCCTACGAGCAGTACTTC. Amino acids: CASSQGVGTSGGGSYEQYF.